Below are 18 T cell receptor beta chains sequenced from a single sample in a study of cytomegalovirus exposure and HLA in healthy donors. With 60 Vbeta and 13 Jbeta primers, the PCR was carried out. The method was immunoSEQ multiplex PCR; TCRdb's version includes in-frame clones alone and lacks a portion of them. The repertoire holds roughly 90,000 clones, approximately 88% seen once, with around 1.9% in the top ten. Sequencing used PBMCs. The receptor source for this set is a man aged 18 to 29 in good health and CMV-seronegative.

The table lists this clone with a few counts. Written as DNA, the CDR3 is TGCGCCAGCAGCTTGGGGGCCTCTGGAAACACCATATATTTT. Translation gives CASSLGASGNTIYF. The chain uses TRBV5-1 and TRBJ1-3; no firm D call. The CDR3 is made up of 14 amino acids. V lost 0 bases, J lost 0 bases, and 4 bases lay in between. From germline, CDR1 is SGHRS and CDR2 YFSETQ.

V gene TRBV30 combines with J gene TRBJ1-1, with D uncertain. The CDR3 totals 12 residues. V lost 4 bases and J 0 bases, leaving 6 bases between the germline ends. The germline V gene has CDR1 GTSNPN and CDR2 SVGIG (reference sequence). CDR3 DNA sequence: TGTGCCTGGATCCGTATGAACACTGAAGCTTTCTTT. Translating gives CAWIRMNTEAFF. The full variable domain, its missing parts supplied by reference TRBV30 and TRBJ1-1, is SQTIHQWPATLVQPVGSPLSLECTVEGTSNPNLYWYRQAAGRGLQLLFYSVGIGQISSEVPQNLSASRPQDRQFILSSKKLLLSDSGFYLCAWIRMNTEAFFGQGTRLTVV.

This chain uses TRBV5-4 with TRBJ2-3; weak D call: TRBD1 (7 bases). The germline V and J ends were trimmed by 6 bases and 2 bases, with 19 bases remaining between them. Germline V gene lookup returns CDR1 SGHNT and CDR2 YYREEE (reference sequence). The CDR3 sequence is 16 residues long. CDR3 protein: CASTPEGQDYTDTQYF. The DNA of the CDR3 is TGTGCCAGCACACCCGAAGGACAGGACTACACAGATACGCAGTATTTT.

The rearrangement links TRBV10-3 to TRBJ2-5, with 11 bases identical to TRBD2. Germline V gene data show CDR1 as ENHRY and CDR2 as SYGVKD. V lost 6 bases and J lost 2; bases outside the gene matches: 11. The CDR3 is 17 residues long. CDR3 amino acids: CAIRAIVSGRGQETQYF. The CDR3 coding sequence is TGTGCCATCAGAGCGATTGTTAGCGGGAGGGGGCAAGAGACCCAGTACTTC.

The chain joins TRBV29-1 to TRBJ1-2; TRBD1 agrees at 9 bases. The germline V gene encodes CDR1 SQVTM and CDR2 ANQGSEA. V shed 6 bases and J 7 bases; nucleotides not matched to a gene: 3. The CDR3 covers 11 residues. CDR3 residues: CSVGQGGGYTF. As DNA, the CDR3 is TGCAGCGTGGGACAGGGCGGTGGCTACACCTTC.

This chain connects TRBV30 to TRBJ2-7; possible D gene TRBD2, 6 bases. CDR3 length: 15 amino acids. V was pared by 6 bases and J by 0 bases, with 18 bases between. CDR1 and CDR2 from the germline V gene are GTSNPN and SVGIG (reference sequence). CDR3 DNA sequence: TGTGCCTGCCAAGGGGTAGTCGGGAGCTCCTACGAGCAGTACTTC. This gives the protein CACQGVVGSSYEQYF.

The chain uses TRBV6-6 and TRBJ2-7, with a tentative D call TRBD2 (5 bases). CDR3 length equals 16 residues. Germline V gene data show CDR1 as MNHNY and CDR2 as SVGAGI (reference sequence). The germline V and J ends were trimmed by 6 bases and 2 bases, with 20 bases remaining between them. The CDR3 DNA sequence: TGTGCCAGCAGCTCCCCTTTTGCGGGCGGCACCTACGAGCAGTACTTC. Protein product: CASSSPFAGGTYEQYF.

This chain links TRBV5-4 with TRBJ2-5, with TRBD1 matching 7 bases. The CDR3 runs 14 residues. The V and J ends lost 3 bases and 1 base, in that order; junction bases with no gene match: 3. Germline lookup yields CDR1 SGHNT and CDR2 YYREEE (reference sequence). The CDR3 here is CASSSGTVQETQYF. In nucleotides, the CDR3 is TGTGCCAGCAGCTCTGGGACAGTCCAAGAGACCCAGTACTTC.

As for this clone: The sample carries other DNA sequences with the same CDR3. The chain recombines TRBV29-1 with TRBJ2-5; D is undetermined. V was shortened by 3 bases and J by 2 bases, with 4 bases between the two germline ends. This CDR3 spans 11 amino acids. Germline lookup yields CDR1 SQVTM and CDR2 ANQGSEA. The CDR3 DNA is TGCAGCGTTGACAGGCAAGAGACCCAGTACTTC. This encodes CSVDRQETQYF.

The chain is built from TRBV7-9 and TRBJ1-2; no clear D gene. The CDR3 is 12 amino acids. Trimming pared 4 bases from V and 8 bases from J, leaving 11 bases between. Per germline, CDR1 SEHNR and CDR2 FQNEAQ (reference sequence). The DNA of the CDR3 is TGTGCCAGCAGCTACCCGAGAGGAGGCTACACCTTC. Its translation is CASSYPRGGYTF. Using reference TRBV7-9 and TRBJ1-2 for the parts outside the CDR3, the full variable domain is DTGVSQNPRHKITKRGQNVTFRCDPISEHNRLYWYRQTLGQGPEFLTYFQNEAQLEKSRLLSDRFSAERPKGSFSTLEIQRTEQGDSAMYLCASSYPRGGYTFGSGTRLTVV.

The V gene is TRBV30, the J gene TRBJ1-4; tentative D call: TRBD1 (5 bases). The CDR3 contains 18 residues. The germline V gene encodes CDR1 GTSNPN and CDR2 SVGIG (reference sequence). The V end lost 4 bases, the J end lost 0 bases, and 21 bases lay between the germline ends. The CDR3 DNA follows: TGTGCCTGGAAAGGGGTTCCCTCAGTGGGCACAACTAATGAAAAACTGTTTTTT. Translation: CAWKGVPSVGTTNEKLFF.

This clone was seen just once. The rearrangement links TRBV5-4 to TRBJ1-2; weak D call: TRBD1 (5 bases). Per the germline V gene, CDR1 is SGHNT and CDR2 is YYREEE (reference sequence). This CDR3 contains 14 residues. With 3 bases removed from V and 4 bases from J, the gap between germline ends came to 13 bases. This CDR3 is CASSYQGISYGYTF. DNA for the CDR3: TGTGCCAGCAGCTATCAGGGTATCAGCTATGGCTACACCTTC.

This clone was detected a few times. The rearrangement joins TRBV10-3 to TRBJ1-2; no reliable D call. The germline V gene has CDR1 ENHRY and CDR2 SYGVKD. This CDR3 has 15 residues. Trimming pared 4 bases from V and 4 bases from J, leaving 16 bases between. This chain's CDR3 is CAISGMAARSYGYTF. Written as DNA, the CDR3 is TGTGCCATCAGTGGCATGGCTGCTCGGAGCTATGGCTACACCTTC.

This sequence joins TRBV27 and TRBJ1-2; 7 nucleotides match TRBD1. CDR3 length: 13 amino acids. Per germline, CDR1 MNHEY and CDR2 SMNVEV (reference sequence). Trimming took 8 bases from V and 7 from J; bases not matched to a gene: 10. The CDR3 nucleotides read TGTGCCAGCGCCTTCAACAGGGGTTCTGGCTACACCTTC. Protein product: CASAFNRGSGYTF.

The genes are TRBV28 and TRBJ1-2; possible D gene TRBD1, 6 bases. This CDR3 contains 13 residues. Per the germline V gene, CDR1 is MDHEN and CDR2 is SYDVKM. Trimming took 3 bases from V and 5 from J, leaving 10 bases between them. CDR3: CASSFSGEYGYTF. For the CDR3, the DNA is TGTGCCAGCAGTTTCTCAGGGGAATATGGCTACACCTTC.

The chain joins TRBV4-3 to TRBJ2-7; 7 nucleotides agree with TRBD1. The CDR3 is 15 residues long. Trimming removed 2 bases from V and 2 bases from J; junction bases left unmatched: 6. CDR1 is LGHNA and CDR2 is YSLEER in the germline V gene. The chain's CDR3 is CASSQTTGAAYEQYF. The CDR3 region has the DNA TGCGCCAGCAGCCAAACCACAGGGGCGGCCTACGAGCAGTACTTC.

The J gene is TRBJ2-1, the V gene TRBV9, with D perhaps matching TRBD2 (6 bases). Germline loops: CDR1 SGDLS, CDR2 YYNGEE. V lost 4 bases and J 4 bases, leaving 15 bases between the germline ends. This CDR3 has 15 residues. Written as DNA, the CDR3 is TGTGCCAGCAGCCCCCGGCTAGCGCGATACAATGAGCAGTTCTTC. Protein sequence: CASSPRLARYNEQFF. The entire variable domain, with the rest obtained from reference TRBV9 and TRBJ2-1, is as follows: DSGVTQTPKHLITATGQRVTLRCSPRSGDLSVYWYQQSLDQGLQFLIQYYNGEERAKGNILERFSAQQFPDLHSELNLSSLELGDSALYFCASSPRLARYNEQFFGPGTRLTVL.

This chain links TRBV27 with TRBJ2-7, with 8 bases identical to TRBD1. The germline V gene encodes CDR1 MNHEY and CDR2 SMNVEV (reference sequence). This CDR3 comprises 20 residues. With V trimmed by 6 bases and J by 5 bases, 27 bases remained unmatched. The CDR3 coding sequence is TGTGCCAGCAGCAAACTAATCCTAACAACCCGGGACAGGACCAAACACGAGCAGTACTTC. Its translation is CASSKLILTTRDRTKHEQYF.